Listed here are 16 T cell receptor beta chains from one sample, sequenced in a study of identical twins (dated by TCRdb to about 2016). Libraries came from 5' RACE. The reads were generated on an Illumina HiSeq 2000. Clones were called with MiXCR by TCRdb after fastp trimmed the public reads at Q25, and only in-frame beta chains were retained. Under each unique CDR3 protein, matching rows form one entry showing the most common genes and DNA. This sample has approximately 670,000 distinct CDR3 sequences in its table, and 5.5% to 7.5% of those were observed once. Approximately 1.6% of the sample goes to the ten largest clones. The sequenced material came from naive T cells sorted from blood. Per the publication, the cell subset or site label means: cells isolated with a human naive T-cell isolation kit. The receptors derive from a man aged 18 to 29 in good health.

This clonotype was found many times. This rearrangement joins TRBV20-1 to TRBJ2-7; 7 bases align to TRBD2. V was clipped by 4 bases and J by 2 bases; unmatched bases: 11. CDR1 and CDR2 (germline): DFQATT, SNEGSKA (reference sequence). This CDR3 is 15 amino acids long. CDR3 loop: CSATPRRGNTYEQYF. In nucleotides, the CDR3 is TGCAGTGCTACCCCCCGGCGGGGGAACACCTACGAGCAGTACTTC.

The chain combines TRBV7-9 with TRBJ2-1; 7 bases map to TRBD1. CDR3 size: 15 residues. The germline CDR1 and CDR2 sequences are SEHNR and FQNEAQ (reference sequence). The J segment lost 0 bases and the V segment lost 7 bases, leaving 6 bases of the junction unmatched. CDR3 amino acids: CASMDRTASYNEQFF. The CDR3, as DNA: TGTGCCAGCATGGACAGGACAGCCTCCTACAATGAGCAGTTCTTC. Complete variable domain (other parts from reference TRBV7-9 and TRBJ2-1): DTGVSQNPRHKITKRGQNVTFRCDPISEHNRLYWYRQTLGQGPEFLTYFQNEAQLEKSRLLSDRFSAERPKGSFSTLEIQRTEQGDSAMYLCASMDRTASYNEQFFGPGTRLTVL.

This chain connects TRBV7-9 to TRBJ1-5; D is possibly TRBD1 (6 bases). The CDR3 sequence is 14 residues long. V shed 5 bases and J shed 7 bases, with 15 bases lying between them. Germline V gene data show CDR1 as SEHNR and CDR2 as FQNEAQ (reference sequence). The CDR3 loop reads CASSQGRGRQPQHF. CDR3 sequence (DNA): TGTGCCAGCAGCCAGGGCAGGGGCAGGCAGCCCCAGCATTTT. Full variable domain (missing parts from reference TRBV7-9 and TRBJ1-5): DTGVSQNPRHKITKRGQNVTFRCDPISEHNRLYWYRQTLGQGPEFLTYFQNEAQLEKSRLLSDRFSAERPKGSFSTLEIQRTEQGDSAMYLCASSQGRGRQPQHFGDGTRLSIL.

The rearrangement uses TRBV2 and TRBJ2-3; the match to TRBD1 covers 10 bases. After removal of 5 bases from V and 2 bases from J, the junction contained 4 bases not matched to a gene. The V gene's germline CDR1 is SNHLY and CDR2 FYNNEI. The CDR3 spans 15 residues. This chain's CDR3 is CASSRGTGVTDTQYF. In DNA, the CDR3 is TGTGCCAGCAGTCGCGGGACAGGGGTCACAGATACGCAGTATTTT.

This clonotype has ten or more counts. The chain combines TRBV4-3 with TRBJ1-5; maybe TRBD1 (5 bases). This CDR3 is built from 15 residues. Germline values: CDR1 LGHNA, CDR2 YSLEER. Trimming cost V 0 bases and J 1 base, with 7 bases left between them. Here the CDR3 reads CASSQDRDSNQPQHF. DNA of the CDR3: TGCGCCAGCAGCCAAGACCGGGACAGCAATCAGCCCCAGCATTTT.

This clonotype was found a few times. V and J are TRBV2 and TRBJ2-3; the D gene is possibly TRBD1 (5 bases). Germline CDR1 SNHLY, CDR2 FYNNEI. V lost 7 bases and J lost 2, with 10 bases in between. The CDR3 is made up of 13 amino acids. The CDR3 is CASTRGNTDTQYF. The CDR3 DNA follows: TGTGCCAGCACAAGGGGAAACACAGATACGCAGTATTTT.

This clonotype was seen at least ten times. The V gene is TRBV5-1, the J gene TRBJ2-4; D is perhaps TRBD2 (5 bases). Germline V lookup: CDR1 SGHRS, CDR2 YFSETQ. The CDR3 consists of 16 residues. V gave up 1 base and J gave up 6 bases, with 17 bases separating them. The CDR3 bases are TGCGCCAGCAGCTTGTCGCCCGAGGGTAGGGCAAACATTCAGTACTTC. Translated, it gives CASSLSPEGRANIQYF. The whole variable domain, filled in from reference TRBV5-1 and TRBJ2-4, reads KAGVTQTPRYLIKTRGQQVTLSCSPISGHRSVSWYQQTPGQGLQFLFEYFSETQRNKGNFPGRFSGRQFSNSRSEMNVSTLELGDSALYLCASSLSPEGRANIQYFGAGTRLSVL.

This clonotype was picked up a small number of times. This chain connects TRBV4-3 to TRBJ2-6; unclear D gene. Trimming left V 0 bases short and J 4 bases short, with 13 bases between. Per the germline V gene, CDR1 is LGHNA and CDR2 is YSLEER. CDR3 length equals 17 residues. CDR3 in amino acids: CASSQEPTAAGANVLTF. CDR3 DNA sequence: TGCGCCAGCAGCCAAGAACCGACGGCCGCAGGGGCCAACGTCCTGACTTTC.

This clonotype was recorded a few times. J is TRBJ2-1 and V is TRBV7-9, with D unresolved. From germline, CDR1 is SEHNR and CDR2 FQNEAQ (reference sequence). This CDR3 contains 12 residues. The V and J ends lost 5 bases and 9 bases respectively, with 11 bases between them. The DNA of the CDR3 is TGTGCCAGCAGCCCCGGACCTGGTGAGCAGTTCTTC. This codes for CASSPGPGEQFF.

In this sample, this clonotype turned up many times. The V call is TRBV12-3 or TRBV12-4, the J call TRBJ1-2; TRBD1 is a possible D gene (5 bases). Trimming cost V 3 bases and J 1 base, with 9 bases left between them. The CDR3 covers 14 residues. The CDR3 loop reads CASSFLGVNYGYTF. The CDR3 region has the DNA TGTGCCAGCAGTTTCTTAGGGGTTAACTATGGCTACACCTTC.

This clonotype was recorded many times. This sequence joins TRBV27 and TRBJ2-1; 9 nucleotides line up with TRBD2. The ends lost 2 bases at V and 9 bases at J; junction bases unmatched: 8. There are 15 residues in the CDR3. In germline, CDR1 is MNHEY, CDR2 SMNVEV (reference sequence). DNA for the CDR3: TGTGCCAGCAGTTTAAGGGCGGGAGGGTTTAGTGAGCAGTTCTTC. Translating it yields CASSLRAGGFSEQFF.

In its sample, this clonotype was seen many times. CDR3 amino acids: CASSSVETDTQYF. In DNA form, the CDR3 reads TGTGCCAGCTCAAGTGTTGAAACAGATACGCAGTATTTT. The rearrangement uses TRBV6-1 and TRBJ2-3, with D unresolved. CDR1 is MNHNS and CDR2 is SASEGT in the germline V gene. The CDR3 loop spans 13 amino acids. The V and J ends lost 8 bases and 3 bases respectively, with 12 bases between them.

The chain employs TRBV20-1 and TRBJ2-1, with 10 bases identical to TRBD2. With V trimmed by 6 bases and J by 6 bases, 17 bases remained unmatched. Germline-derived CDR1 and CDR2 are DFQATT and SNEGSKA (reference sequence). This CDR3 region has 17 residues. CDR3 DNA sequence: TGCAGTGCGCCCATAGCGGGAGGAGGGGTCCATTTCAATGAGCAGTTCTTC. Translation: CSAPIAGGGVHFNEQFF.

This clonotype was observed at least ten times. The CDR3 DNA is TGCAGCGTGGCTTCTTCAGGGACCTACGAGCAGTACTTC. Translation gives CSVASSGTYEQYF. The V call is TRBV29-1, the J call TRBJ2-7; D might be TRBD1 (5 bases). The CDR3 spans 13 residues. The germline V gene encodes CDR1 SQVTM and CDR2 ANQGSEA. Trimming left V 6 bases short and J 2 bases short, with 14 bases between.

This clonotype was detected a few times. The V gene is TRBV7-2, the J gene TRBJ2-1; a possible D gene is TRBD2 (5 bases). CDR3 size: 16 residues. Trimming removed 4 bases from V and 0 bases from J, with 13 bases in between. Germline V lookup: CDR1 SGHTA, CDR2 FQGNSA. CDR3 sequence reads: CASSSLTTTSYNEQFF. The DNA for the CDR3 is TGTGCCAGCAGCTCCTTGACTACAACCTCCTACAATGAGCAGTTCTTC. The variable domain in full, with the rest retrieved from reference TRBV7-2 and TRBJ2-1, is GAGVSQSPSNKVTEKGKDVELRCDPISGHTALYWYRQSLGQGLEFLIYFQGNSAPDKSGLPSDRFSAERTGGSVSTLTIQRTQQEDSAVYLCASSSLTTTSYNEQFFGPGTRLTVL.

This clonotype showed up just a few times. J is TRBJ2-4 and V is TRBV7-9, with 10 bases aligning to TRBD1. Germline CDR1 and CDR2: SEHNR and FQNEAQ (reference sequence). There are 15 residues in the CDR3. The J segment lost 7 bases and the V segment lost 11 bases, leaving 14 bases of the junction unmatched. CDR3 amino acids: CASGVDRGLRNIQYF. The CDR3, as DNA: TGTGCCTCCGGGGTCGACAGGGGGCTGAGGAACATTCAGTACTTC.